The subject of this entry is one T cell receptor beta chain. Its antigen is still unknown. The same CDR3 also results from other DNA sequences found in this sample. Sequencing used immunoSEQ multiplex PCR; TCRdb keeps in-frame clones, though not all of them. The sample carries roughly 2.6 million clones, around 94% recorded once. This entry is derived from a study of shared clonotypes between healthy human individuals. Study-wide results and caveats: What naive subsets generally showed was a larger estimated richness than memory subsets showed.

The V end lost 3 bases, the J end lost 0 bases, and 13 bases lay between the germline ends. The CDR3 has 16 amino acids. Germline V CDR1 and CDR2: SGHRS, YFSETQ. J is TRBJ2-1 and V is TRBV5-1; D possibly corresponds to TRBD2 (7 bases). Sequencing input: naive CD4+ T cells sorted from blood. Indicated subset: CD45RA+ positively selected. The sequence was collected from a man between 18 and 29 years old in good health. The CDR3 spells CASSSGGGTSYNEQFF. The CDR3 coding sequence is TGCGCCAGCAGCTCCGGCGGGGGCACCTCCTACAATGAGCAGTTCTTC. Using reference TRBV5-1 and TRBJ2-1 for the parts outside the CDR3, the full variable domain is KAGVTQTPRYLIKTRGQQVTLSCSPISGHRSVSWYQQTPGQGLQFLFEYFSETQRNKGNFPGRFSGRQFSNSRSEMNVSTLELGDSALYLCASSSGGGTSYNEQFFGPGTRLTVL.